Following are 3 T cell receptor beta chains from one sample sequenced in a study of Ad26.COV2.S vaccination and SARS-CoV-2 variants. The method was immunoSEQ multiplex PCR; TCRdb's version includes in-frame clones alone and lacks a portion of them. The sample yields about 420,000 clones, approximately 87% seen once. As for treatment: about 20 received Ad26.COV2.S at low or high dose, single or two shots; roughly five received placebo; per-sample allocation not given. Vaccine and placebo recipients were sampled on day 63 after the first injection. This material consisted of peripheral blood, taken in a trial of Ad26.COV2.S vaccine versus placebo. These TCRs come from a person between 18 and 59 years old who received the Ad26.COV2.S COVID-19 vaccine or a placebo.

The chain combines TRBV5-1 with TRBJ1-3; no definite D call. The V gene's germline CDR1 is SGHRS and CDR2 YFSETQ. The V and J ends lost 4 bases and 4 bases respectively, with 21 bases between them. The CDR3 is 17 amino acids. The CDR3 region is CASSPGGLTSSGNTIYF. The CDR3 DNA reads TGCGCCAGCAGCCCGGGCGGACTCACATCGTCCGGAAACACCATATATTTT.

The chain employs TRBV3-1 (or the pseudogene TRBV3-2) and TRBJ1-1; D not certain. V shed 3 bases and J shed 9 bases, with 14 bases lying between them. The CDR3 loop spans 13 amino acids. Germline V gene sequence: CDR1 LGHDT, CDR2 YNNKEL (reference sequence). CDR3 loop: CASSQARDTQAFF. Here the CDR3 DNA reads TGTGCCAGCAGCCAGGCCAGAGACACCCAAGCTTTCTTT.

The V and J genes are TRBV9 and TRBJ2-4; the D gene is possibly TRBD1 (7 bases). The CDR3 contains 14 residues. Trimming shortened V by 0 bases and J by 6 bases, and 10 bases separated the two germline ends. Germline V CDR1 and CDR2: SGDLS, YYNGEE. The CDR3 DNA reads as TGTGCCAGCAGCGTAGCCCAGGGGGGAAACATTCAGTACTTC. Protein: CASSVAQGGNIQYF. The full variable domain, its missing parts supplied by reference TRBV9 and TRBJ2-4, is DSGVTQTPKHLITATGQRVTLRCSPRSGDLSVYWYQQSLDQGLQFLIQYYNGEERAKGNILERFSAQQFPDLHSELNLSSLELGDSALYFCASSVAQGGNIQYFGAGTRLSVL.